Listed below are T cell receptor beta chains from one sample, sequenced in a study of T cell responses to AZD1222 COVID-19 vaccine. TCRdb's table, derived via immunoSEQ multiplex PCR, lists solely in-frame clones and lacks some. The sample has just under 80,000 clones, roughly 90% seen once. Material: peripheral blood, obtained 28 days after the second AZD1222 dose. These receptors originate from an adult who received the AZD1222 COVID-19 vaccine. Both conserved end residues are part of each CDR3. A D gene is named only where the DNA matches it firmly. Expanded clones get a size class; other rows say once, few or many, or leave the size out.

CASSQEYGLARNEQFF,TGTGCCAGCAGCCAAGAATATGGACTAGCCCGCAATGAGCAGTTCTTC,TRBJ2-1,TRBV3-1/TRBV3-2,-,TRBD2
CASSIVLVDTNYGYTF,TGTGCCAGTAGTATAGTTTTGGTCGACACAAACTATGGCTACACCTTC,TRBJ1-2,TRBV19,-,-
CASERGNEQFF,TGCGCCAGCGAGCGGGGAAATGAGCAGTTCTTC,TRBJ2-1,TRBV5-1,once,TRBD2
CAGIKTGGNTEAFF,TGTGCCGGGATAAAGACAGGGGGGAACACTGAAGCTTTCTTT,TRBJ1-1,TRBV6-5,once,TRBD1
CASSFRLAERVRVAGELFF,TGTGCCAGCAGCTTTCGACTAGCGGAGAGGGTGAGGGTAGCCGGGGAGCTGTTTTTT,TRBJ2-2,TRBV7-2,-,TRBD2
CASSLETDGNTIYF,TGTGCCAGCAGCTTGGAGACTGATGGAAACACCATATATTTT,TRBJ1-3,TRBV5-4,once,-
CASSSDRGRMNTEAFF,TGTGCCAGCAGCTCCGACAGGGGAAGGATGAACACTGAAGCTTTCTTT,TRBJ1-1,TRBV5-5,-,TRBD1
CASSSTGRQVEKLFF,TGTGCCAGCAGCTCTACAGGGCGCCAGGTCGAAAAACTGTTTTTT,TRBJ1-4,TRBV5-6,-,-
CASSLRDGNREFF,TGTGCCAGCAGTTTAAGGGACGGGAATCGGGAATTCTTT,TRBJ1-1,TRBV27,-,-
CASSRGTSETDEQFF,TGTGCCAGCAGCCGAGGGACTAGCGAGACGGATGAGCAGTTCTTC,TRBJ2-1,TRBV3-1/TRBV3-2,-,TRBD2